A single sample is the source of the 12 T cell receptor beta chains below, sequenced in a study of T-cell memory formation after mild COVID-19. TCRdb reprocessed the 5' RACE reads with MiXCR, giving one entry per CDR3 protein. Counted here are roughly 580,000 distinct CDR3 sequences, about a sixth occurring once; the ten biggest clones make up around 12%. Sequences were obtained from PBMCs or a T cell subset sorted from them (not recorded which). The receptor set was obtained from an adult woman who had mild COVID-19 (a few samples of this study predate the infection). Cell type and time point are not known.

The CDR3 region is CASSPNVGTDSYNEQFF. DNA for the CDR3: TGCGCCAGCAGCCCTAACGTGGGGACAGACTCCTACAATGAGCAGTTCTTC. The chain uses TRBV5-1 and TRBJ2-1, with TRBD1 matching over 7 bases. The CDR3 extends over 17 amino acids. The V segment lost 4 bases and the J segment 0 bases; nucleotides outside the gene matches: 10. The V gene's germline CDR1 is SGHRS and CDR2 YFSETQ.

This chain links TRBV25-1 with TRBJ2-5; maybe TRBD2 (6 bases). Trimming took 3 bases from V and 4 from J, leaving 12 bases between them. Germline CDR1 is MGHDK and CDR2 is SYGVNS. The CDR3 runs 14 residues. The CDR3 protein is CASSDRTSTETQYF. CDR3 bases: TGTGCCAGCAGTGATCGAACTAGCACAGAGACCCAGTACTTC.

Details on this clonotype: Germline and junction disagree at one end, which may indicate a read error. J is TRBJ2-1 and V is TRBV7-2; 8 nucleotides match TRBD2. The CDR3 runs to 12 residues. Looked up from germline, CDR1 is SGHTA and CDR2 is FQGNSA. CDR3 sequence (DNA): TGTGCCAGCAGCTTAGACGGGAGGGCCCTCCATTGG. Protein sequence: CASSLDGRALHW.

This clonotype was seen a handful of times. The J gene is TRBJ2-7, the V gene TRBV6-6; tentatively, D is TRBD1 or TRBD2 (5 bases each). Trimming shortened V by 8 bases and J by 0 bases, and 14 bases separated the two germline ends. CDR3 size: 14 residues. Germline values: CDR1 MNHNY, CDR2 SVGAGI (reference sequence). The CDR3 DNA reads as TGTGCCAGCGAAGTCCGGGACCCCTCCTACGAGCAGTACTTC. Residues: CASEVRDPSYEQYF.

The V gene is TRBV6-5, the J gene TRBJ2-7; D is unclear. V was cut by 0 bases and J by 4 bases, with 7 bases left in between. There are 13 residues in the CDR3. Germline V gene sequence: CDR1 MNHEY, CDR2 SVGAGI. This CDR3 is CASSYSTLYEQYF. The CDR3 nucleotides are TGTGCCAGCAGTTACTCGACCCTATACGAGCAGTACTTC.

The chain joins TRBV15 to TRBJ2-5; D is perhaps TRBD1 (7 bases). The CDR3 has 15 residues. V shed 2 bases and J shed 1 base, with 11 bases lying between them. Germline values: CDR1 LNHNV, CDR2 YYDKDF (reference sequence). CDR3 protein: CATSRRQGGQETQYF. The CDR3 coding sequence is TGTGCCACCAGCAGACGACAGGGAGGCCAAGAGACCCAGTACTTC. Based on the CDR3 plus reference TRBV15 and TRBJ2-5, the full variable domain is DAMVIQNPRYQVTQFGKPVTLSCSQTLNHNVMYWYQQKSSQAPKLLFHYYDKDFNNEADTPDNFQSRRPNTSFCFLDIRSPGLGDTAMYLCATSRRQGGQETQYFGPGTRLLVL.

This clonotype was observed a few times. This chain joins TRBV5-1 and TRBJ2-7; 7 bases line up with TRBD1. The CDR3 sequence is 15 residues long. V shed 0 bases and J 3 bases; nucleotides not matched to a gene: 6. Germline V gene sequence: CDR1 SGHRS, CDR2 YFSETQ. CDR3 region: CASSLAPGQLYEQYF. The CDR3 bases are TGCGCCAGCAGCTTGGCGCCGGGACAGCTCTACGAGCAGTACTTC.

The DNA of the CDR3 is TGCAGCGCTGGTCTGGGGCAATCCAACTATGGCTACACCTTC. Encoded protein: CSAGLGQSNYGYTF. The chain uses TRBV29-1 and TRBJ1-2; tentatively, D is TRBD1 (5 bases). Trimming took 7 bases from V and 2 from J, leaving 17 bases between them. Germline V gene sequence: CDR1 SQVTM, CDR2 ANQGSEA. This CDR3 region has 14 residues.

This rearrangement joins TRBV2 to TRBJ1-2; the D gene is possibly TRBD1 (6 bases). V was pared by 10 bases and J by 4 bases, with 16 bases between. This CDR3 has 13 amino acids. Germline CDR1 is SNHLY and CDR2 is FYNNEI. DNA of the CDR3: TGTGCCATGCGACAGTCAGGGGCCTATGGCTACACCTTC. Amino acids: CAMRQSGAYGYTF.

This clonotype was observed a handful of times. This sequence joins TRBV5-1 and TRBJ2-3; possibly TRBD2 for D (6 bases). V gave up 4 bases and J gave up 1 base, with 16 bases separating them. CDR1 is SGHRS and CDR2 is YFSETQ in the germline V gene. CDR3 size: 16 residues. CDR3 DNA: TGCGCCAGCAGCGCCGCGGAGGGGTCCGGCACAGATACGCAGTATTTT. It translates to CASSAAEGSGTDTQYF. The full variable domain, with the rest looked up from reference TRBV5-1 and TRBJ2-3, is KAGVTQTPRYLIKTRGQQVTLSCSPISGHRSVSWYQQTPGQGLQFLFEYFSETQRNKGNFPGRFSGRQFSNSRSEMNVSTLELGDSALYLCASSAAEGSGTDTQYFGPGTRLTVL.

A few counts support this clonotype. The CDR3 DNA is TGTGCCAGCAGCCAGGGACAGTTTGTTCAGCCCCAGCATTTT. This encodes CASSQGQFVQPQHF. The chain employs TRBV7-2 and TRBJ1-5; 7 bases match TRBD1. Germline values: CDR1 SGHTA, CDR2 FQGNSA. J lost 6 bases, V lost 5 bases, and 7 bases had no gene match. CDR3 length equals 14 residues.

This clonotype occurred a few times. V and J are TRBV12-3 or TRBV12-4 and TRBJ2-7, with 10 bases lining up with TRBD2. The ends lost 6 bases at V and 3 bases at J; junction bases unmatched: 8. The CDR3 is 15 amino acids. The CDR3 nucleotides read TGTGCCAGCAGACACCCACTAGCGGGGTTCTACGAGCAGTACTTC. This codes for CASRHPLAGFYEQYF.